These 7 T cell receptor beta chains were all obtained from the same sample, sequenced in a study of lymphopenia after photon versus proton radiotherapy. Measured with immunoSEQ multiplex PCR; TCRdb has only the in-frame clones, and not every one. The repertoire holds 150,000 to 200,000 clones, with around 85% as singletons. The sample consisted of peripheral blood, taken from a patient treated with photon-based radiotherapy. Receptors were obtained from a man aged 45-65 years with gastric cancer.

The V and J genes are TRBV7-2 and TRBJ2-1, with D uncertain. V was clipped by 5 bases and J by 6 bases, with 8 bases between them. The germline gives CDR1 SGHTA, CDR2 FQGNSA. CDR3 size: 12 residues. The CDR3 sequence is CASSPNTNEQFF. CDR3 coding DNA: TGTGCCAGCAGCCCAAACACCAATGAGCAGTTCTTC.

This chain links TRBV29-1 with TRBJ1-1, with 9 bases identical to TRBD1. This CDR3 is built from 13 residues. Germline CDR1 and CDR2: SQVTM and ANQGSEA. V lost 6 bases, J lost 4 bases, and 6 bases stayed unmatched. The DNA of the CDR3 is TGCAGCGTGGCGGGACAGGGTGGCACTGAAGCTTTCTTT. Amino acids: CSVAGQGGTEAFF.

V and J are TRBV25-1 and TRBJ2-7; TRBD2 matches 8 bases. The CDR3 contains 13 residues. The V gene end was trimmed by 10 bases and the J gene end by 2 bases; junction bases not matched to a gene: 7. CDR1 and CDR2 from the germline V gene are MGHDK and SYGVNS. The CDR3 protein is CATLRGGTYEQYF. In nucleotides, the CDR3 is TGTGCCACCCTCCGGGGGGGAACCTACGAGCAGTACTTC.

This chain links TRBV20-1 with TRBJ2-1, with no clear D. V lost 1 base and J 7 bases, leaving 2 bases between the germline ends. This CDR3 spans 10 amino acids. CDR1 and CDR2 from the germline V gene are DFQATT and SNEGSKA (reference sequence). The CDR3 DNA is TGCAGTGCTAGAGTGAATGAGCAGTTCTTC. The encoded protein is CSARVNEQFF.

The CDR3 DNA is TGTGCCAGCAGCCAACCCGGACTAAGGAGTGCCTCCTACGAGCAGTACTTC. This sequence encodes CASSQPGLRSASYEQYF. V and J are TRBV4-2 and TRBJ2-7; possibly TRBD2 for D (6 bases). The germline V gene encodes CDR1 LGHNA and CDR2 YNFKEQ. The germline V and J ends were trimmed by 2 bases and 0 bases, with 17 bases remaining between them. The CDR3 spans 17 residues.

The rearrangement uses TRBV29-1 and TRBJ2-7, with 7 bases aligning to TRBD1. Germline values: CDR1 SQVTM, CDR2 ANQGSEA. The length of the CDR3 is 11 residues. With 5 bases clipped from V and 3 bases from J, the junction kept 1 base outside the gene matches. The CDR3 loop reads CSVRDSYEQYF. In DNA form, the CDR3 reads TGCAGCGTTCGGGACAGCTACGAGCAGTACTTC.

The CDR3 DNA reads as TGTGCCAGCAGCTTAGCTATCTCTGGAAACACCATATATTTT. The encoded protein is CASSLAISGNTIYF. V is TRBV7-2 and J is TRBJ1-3, with unresolved D. The CDR3 runs 14 residues. Germline CDR1 is SGHTA and CDR2 is FQGNSA. V lost 0 bases and J lost 0, with 3 bases in between.